These 16 T cell receptor beta chains were all obtained from the same sample, sequenced in a study of T cell repertoires in cytomegalovirus infection (dated by TCRdb to about 2019). The sample's treatment or condition label, decoded: in vitro stimulation with specific CMV peptide epitopes to enrich CMV-specific T cells. These receptors lack a known antigen. The sequencer listed for this sample is Illumina HiSeq 1500. Starting from the raw public reads, TCRdb applied fastp trimming at Q25, assembled clones with MiXCR and retained in-frame beta chains. CDR3 protein sequences are deduplicated, and each keeps its most common genes and DNA. Present in this sample are about 920,000 distinct CDR3 sequences, less than 40% of which were seen just once. The ten most abundant clones make up more than 12% of the sample. The specimen comprised cultured CD8+ T cells from PBMCs, sampled from culture after CMV antigen stimulation. These receptors were collected from a human donor in good health (CMV status not recorded). Some clones in this sample may be carry-over from other donors' samples.

CDR3 region: CASSYSRRDGSYEQYF. DNA of the CDR3: TGTGCCAGCAGTTACTCGAGAAGGGACGGATCCTACGAGCAGTACTTC. The chain uses TRBV6-2 or TRBV6-3 and TRBJ2-7; D is possibly TRBD1 or TRBD2 (5 bases each). From germline, CDR1 is MNHEY and CDR2 SVGEGT. CDR3 length equals 16 residues. V was clipped by 0 bases and J by 1 base, with 13 bases between them.

The count of this clonotype is one. The chain joins TRBV12-5 to TRBJ1-5; no definite D call. This CDR3 has 15 amino acids. The germline V and J ends were trimmed by 1 base and 6 bases, with 13 bases remaining between them. Germline V CDR1 and CDR2: LGHNT, FRNRAP. The CDR3, as DNA: TGTGCTAGTGGTTTGGGGCACCCACCGACTCAGCCCCAGCATTTT. Protein product: CASGLGHPPTQPQHF.

The genes are TRBV12-3 or TRBV12-4 and TRBJ2-7, with D perhaps TRBD1 (5 bases). The CDR3 is 16 amino acids. Trimming removed 5 bases at V and 6 bases at J, with 23 bases between. This chain's CDR3 is CASSPDSLAASFEQYV. CDR3 DNA sequence: TGTGCCAGCAGTCCCGACAGCCTGGCGGCGAGTTTCGAGCAGTACGTC.

For the CDR3, the DNA is TGTGCCAGCAGTCCACTAGCGGGGGGCCTGAACACCGGGGAGCTGTTTTTT. It translates to CASSPLAGGLNTGELFF. The V and J genes are TRBV12-3 or TRBV12-4 and TRBJ2-2, with 12 bases that match TRBD2. Germline trimming cut 5 bases from V and 1 base from J; bases unmatched to any gene: 5. The CDR3 is 17 residues long.

This chain connects TRBV29-1 to TRBJ2-6; D is unclear. Germline values: CDR1 SQVTM, CDR2 ANQGSEA. V shed 8 bases and J shed 1 base, with 6 bases lying between them. CDR3 length equals 12 residues. The CDR3 DNA reads as TGCAGCTTCACTTCTGGGGCCAACGTCCTGACTTTC. Amino acids: CSFTSGANVLTF.

This clonotype was observed many times. The V gene is TRBV7-8, the J gene TRBJ2-3, with a possible D match to TRBD1 (6 bases). This CDR3 spans 16 amino acids. V shed 5 bases and J shed 2 bases, with 17 bases lying between them. Germline V lookup: CDR1 SGHVS, CDR2 FQNEAQ. Written as DNA, the CDR3 is TGTGCCAGCAGCCCCCGACAGGAAAAAGACACAGATACGCAGTATTTT. This codes for CASSPRQEKDTDTQYF.

This clonotype appeared many times. V is TRBV7-9 and J is TRBJ2-1; 10 positions match TRBD1. CDR3 length: 14 residues. The V gene end was trimmed by 5 bases and the J gene end by 4 bases; junction bases not matched to a gene: 2. CDR1 and CDR2 (germline): SEHNR, FQNEAQ (reference sequence). The DNA of the CDR3 is TGTGCCAGCAGCCCGGGACAGGGGTACAATGAGCAGTTCTTC. This encodes CASSPGQGYNEQFF.

This clonotype was detected ten times or more. The chain combines TRBV6-2 or TRBV6-3 with TRBJ2-5; 13 nucleotides agree with TRBD2. With V trimmed by 2 bases and J by 4 bases, 4 bases remained unmatched. The germline CDR1 and CDR2 sequences are MNHEY and SVGEGT. The CDR3 contains 16 residues. The CDR3 nucleotides are TGTGCCAGCAGTTACCCTCGGACTAGCGGGGGAGAGACCCAGTACTTC. Translating gives CASSYPRTSGGETQYF.

In this sample, this clonotype turned up many times. The V gene is TRBV12-3 or TRBV12-4, the J gene TRBJ2-1; the match to TRBD1 covers 9 bases. Unmatched junction bases numbered 15, after V lost 6 bases and J lost 0 bases. The CDR3 is made up of 19 amino acids. The CDR3 sequence: CASRGDREGGRSSYNEQFF. The CDR3 DNA reads TGTGCCAGCAGGGGGGACAGGGAGGGAGGCCGGAGCTCCTACAATGAGCAGTTCTTC.

In nucleotides, the CDR3 is TGTGCCAGCAGCGTAGCGGGGGGGCGGCGGGAGCAGTTCTTC. Residues: CASSVAGGRREQFF. The chain recombines TRBV9 with TRBJ2-1, with TRBD2 matching 8 bases. CDR1 is SGDLS, CDR2 YYNGEE, per germline. The V segment lost 0 bases and the J segment 10 bases; nucleotides outside the gene matches: 6. The CDR3 loop spans 14 amino acids.

This clonotype appeared a few times. V and J are TRBV7-8 and TRBJ1-6; TRBD1 aligns across 8 bases. Losses at the gene ends were 5 bases for V and 0 bases for J; bases not matched to a gene: 12. The CDR3 extends over 19 amino acids. Germline CDR1 is SGHVS and CDR2 is FQNEAQ. CDR3 in amino acids: CASSGGQGLTSSYNSPLHF. As DNA, the CDR3 is TGTGCCAGCAGCGGAGGACAGGGCTTAACCTCCTCCTATAATTCACCCCTCCACTTT.

V gene TRBV20-1 combines with J gene TRBJ2-4, with 9 nucleotides matching TRBD1. Germline CDR1 reads DFQATT; CDR2 reads SNEGSKA (reference sequence). The V gene end was trimmed by 5 bases and the J gene end by 6 bases; junction bases not matched to a gene: 8. The CDR3 totals 14 residues. CDR3 bases: TGCAGTGCTCCCGGGACAGGGCCGGTAAACATTCAGTACTTC. Its protein product is CSAPGTGPVNIQYF.

The chain recombines TRBV19 with TRBJ2-1, with D perhaps TRBD2 (5 bases). The V gene's germline CDR1 is LNHDA and CDR2 SQIVND (reference sequence). Deletions cut 7 bases from V and 0 bases from J, with 13 bases between. The CDR3 is made up of 15 amino acids. The DNA of the CDR3 is TGTGCCAGTACCCTTGGGAGTAGCTCCTACAATGAGCAGTTCTTC. It codes for CASTLGSSSYNEQFF.

Here the CDR3 reads CASSGDSDYEQYF. As DNA, the CDR3 is TGTGCCAGCAGTGGGGACAGTGATTACGAGCAGTACTTC. The chain recombines TRBV2 with TRBJ2-7; TRBD1 matches 7 bases. This CDR3 comprises 13 residues. Germline V gene sequence: CDR1 SNHLY, CDR2 FYNNEI. The J segment lost 4 bases and the V segment lost 4 bases, leaving 4 bases of the junction unmatched.

There are a few counts of this clonotype. This rearrangement joins TRBV6-1 to TRBJ1-6, with 10 bases matching TRBD1. The germline V gene encodes CDR1 MNHNS and CDR2 SASEGT. The CDR3 loop spans 16 amino acids. J lost 7 bases, V lost 3 bases, and 6 bases had no gene match. The CDR3 loop is CASSDQGTGVNSPLHF. CDR3 sequence (DNA): TGTGCCAGCAGTGACCAGGGGACAGGGGTAAATTCACCCCTCCACTTT.

The CDR3 here is CASIGSPGELFF. The CDR3 bases are TGTGCCAGCATCGGTTCCCCCGGGGAGCTGTTTTTT. The chain employs TRBV2 and TRBJ2-2; D uncertain. V was shortened by 7 bases and J by 6 bases, with 9 bases between the two germline ends. Germline V gene lookup returns CDR1 SNHLY and CDR2 FYNNEI. The CDR3 is made up of 12 amino acids. The full variable domain, rest sourced from reference TRBV2 and TRBJ2-2, is EPEVTQTPSHQVTQMGQEVILRCVPISNHLYFYWYRQILGQKVEFLVSFYNNEISEKSEIFDDQFSVERPDGSNFTLKIRSTKLEDSAMYFCASIGSPGELFFGEGSRLTVL.